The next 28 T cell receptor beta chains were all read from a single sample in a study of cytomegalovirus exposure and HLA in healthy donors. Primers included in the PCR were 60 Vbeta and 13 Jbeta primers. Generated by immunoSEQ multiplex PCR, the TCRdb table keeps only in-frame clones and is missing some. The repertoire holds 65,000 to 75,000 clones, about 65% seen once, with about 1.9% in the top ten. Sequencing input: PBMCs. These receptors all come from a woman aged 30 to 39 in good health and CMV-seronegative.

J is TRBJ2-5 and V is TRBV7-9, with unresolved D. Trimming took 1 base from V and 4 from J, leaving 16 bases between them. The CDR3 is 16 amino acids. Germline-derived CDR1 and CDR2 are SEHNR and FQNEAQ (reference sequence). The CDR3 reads CASSLVVTLGRETQYF. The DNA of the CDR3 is TGTGCCAGCAGCTTAGTAGTGACTTTGGGTCGAGAGACCCAGTACTTC.

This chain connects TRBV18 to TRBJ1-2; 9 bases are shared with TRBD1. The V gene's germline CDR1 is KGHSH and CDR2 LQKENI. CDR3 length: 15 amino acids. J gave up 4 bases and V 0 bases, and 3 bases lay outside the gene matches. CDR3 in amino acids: CASSPPGQGVYGYTF. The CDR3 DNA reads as TGTGCCAGCTCACCACCGGGACAGGGCGTCTATGGCTACACCTTC. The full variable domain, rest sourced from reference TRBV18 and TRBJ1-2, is NAGVMQNPRHLVRRRGQEARLRCSPMKGHSHVYWYRQLPEEGLKFMVYLQKENIIDESGMPKERFSAEFPKEGPSILRIQQVVRGDSAAYFCASSPPGQGVYGYTFGSGTRLTVV.

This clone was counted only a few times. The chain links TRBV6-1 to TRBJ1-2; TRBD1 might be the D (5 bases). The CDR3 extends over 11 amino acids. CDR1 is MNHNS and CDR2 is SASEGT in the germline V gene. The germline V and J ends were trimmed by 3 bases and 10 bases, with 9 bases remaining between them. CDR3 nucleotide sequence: TGTGCCAGCAGTGAGGCAGGGTCCTACACCTTC. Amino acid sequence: CASSEAGSYTF.

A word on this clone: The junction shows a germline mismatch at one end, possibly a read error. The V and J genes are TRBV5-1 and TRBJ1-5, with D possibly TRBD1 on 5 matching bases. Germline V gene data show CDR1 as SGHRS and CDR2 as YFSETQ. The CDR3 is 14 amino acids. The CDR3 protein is CASSLFRDNQPQHF. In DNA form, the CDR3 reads TGTGCCAGCAGCTTGTTCAGGGACAATCAGCCCCAGCATTTT.

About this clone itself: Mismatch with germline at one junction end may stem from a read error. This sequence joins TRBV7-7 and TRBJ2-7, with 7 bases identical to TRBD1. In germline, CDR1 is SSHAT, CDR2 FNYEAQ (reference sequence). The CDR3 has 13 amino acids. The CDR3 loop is CASSPGQTYEQYF. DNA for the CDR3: TGTGCTAGCAGCCCGGGACAGACCTACGAGCAGTACTTC.

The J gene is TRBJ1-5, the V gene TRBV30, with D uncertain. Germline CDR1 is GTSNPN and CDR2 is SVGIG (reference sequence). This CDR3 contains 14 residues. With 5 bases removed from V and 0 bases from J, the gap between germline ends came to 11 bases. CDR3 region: CAWSREGSNQPQHF. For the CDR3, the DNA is TGTGCCTGGTCAAGGGAGGGTAGCAATCAGCCCCAGCATTTT.

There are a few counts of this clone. This CDR3 is CASSTGGGDTEAFF. The CDR3, as DNA: TGTGCCAGCAGTACGGGAGGTGGGGACACTGAAGCTTTCTTT. The V gene is TRBV6-5, the J gene TRBJ1-1; D remains unclear. There are 14 residues in the CDR3. V was cut by 5 bases and J by 3 bases, with 13 bases left in between. Germline values: CDR1 MNHEY, CDR2 SVGAGI.

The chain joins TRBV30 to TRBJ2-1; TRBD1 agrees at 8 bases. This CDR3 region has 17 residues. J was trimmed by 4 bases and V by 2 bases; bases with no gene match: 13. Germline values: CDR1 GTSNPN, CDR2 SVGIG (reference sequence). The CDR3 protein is CAWSSDRGTARYNEQFF. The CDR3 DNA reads TGTGCCTGGAGTAGTGACAGGGGTACAGCTCGTTACAATGAGCAGTTCTTC.

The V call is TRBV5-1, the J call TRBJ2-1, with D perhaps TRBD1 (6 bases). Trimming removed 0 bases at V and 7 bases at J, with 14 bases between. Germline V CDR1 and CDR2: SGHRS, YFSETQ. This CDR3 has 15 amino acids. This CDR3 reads CASSLDGQGLNEQFF. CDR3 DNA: TGCGCCAGCAGCTTGGATGGGCAGGGGCTGAATGAGCAGTTCTTC.

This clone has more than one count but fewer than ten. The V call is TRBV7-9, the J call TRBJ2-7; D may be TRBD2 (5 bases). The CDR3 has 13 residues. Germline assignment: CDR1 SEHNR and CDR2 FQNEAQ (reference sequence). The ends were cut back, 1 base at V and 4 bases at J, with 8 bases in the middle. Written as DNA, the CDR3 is TGTGCCAGCAGCTTAGAGGAGGTTTACGAGCAGTACTTC. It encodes CASSLEEVYEQYF.

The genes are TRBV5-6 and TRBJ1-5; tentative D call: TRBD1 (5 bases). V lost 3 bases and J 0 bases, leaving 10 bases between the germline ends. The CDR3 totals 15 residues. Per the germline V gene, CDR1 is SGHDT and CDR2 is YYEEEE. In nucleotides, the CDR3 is TGTGCCAGCAGCTGGGGGGGGTTTAGCAATCAGCCCCAGCATTTT. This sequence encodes CASSWGGFSNQPQHF. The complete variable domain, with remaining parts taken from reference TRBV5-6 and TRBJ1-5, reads DAGVTQSPTHLIKTRGQQVTLRCSPKSGHDTVSWYQQALGQGPQFIFQYYEEEERQRGNFPDRFSGHQFPNYSSELNVNALLLGDSALYLCASSWGGFSNQPQHFGDGTRLSIL.

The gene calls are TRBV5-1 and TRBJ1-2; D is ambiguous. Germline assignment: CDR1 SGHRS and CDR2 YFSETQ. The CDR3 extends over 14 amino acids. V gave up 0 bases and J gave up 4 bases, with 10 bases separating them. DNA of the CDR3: TGCGCCAGCAGCTTGGAACGGGGAAGCTATGGCTACACCTTC. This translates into CASSLERGSYGYTF.

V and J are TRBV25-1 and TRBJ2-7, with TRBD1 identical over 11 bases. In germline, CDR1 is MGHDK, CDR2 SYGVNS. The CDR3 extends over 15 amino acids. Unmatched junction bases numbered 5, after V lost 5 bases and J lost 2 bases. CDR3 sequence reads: CASSSRTGGPYEQYF. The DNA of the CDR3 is TGTGCCAGCAGTTCACGGACAGGGGGCCCCTACGAGCAGTACTTC.

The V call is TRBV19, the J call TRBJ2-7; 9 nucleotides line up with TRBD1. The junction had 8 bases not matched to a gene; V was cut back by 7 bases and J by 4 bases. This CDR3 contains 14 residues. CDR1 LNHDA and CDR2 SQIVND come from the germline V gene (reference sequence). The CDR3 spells CASTPDRGGYEQYF. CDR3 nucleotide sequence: TGTGCCAGTACCCCGGACAGGGGAGGATACGAGCAGTACTTC.

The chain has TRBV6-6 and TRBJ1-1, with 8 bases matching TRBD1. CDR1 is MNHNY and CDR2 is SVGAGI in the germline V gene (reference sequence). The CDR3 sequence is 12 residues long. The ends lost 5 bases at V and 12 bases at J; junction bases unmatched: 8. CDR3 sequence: CASSPDREKTFF. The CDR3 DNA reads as TGTGCCAGCAGTCCGGACAGGGAGAAAACTTTCTTT.

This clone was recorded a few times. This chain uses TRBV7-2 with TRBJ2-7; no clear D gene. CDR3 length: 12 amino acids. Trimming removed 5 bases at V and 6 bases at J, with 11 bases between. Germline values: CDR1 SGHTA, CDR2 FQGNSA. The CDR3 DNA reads TGTGCCAGCAGCGGTGTACGGGTCGAGCAGTACTTC. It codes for CASSGVRVEQYF.

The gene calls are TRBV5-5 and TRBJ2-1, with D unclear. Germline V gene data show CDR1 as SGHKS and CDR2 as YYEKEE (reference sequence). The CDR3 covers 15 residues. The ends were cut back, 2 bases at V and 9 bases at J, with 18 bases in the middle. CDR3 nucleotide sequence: TGTGCCAGCAGCTTTGAGGAGTTAGTTTTCGGTGAGCAGTTCTTC. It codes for CASSFEELVFGEQFF.

The CDR3 region has the DNA TGTGCCAGCTCACCACCTAGCAGGGCCACCGGGGAGCTGTTTTTT. It translates to CASSPPSRATGELFF. This chain uses TRBV18 with TRBJ2-2, with D possibly TRBD1 on 5 matching bases. V dropped 0 bases and J dropped 4 bases, with 9 bases sitting between them. From germline, CDR1 is KGHSH and CDR2 LQKENI. The CDR3 consists of 15 residues. Supplemented by reference TRBV18 and TRBJ2-2, the full variable domain reads NAGVMQNPRHLVRRRGQEARLRCSPMKGHSHVYWYRQLPEEGLKFMVYLQKENIIDESGMPKERFSAEFPKEGPSILRIQQVVRGDSAAYFCASSPPSRATGELFFGEGSRLTVL.

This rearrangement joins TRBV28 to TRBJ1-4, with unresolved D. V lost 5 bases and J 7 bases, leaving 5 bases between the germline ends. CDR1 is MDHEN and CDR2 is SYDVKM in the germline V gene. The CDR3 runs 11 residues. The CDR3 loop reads CASSNSEKLFF. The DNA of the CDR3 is TGTGCCAGCAGTAACAGTGAAAAACTGTTTTTT.

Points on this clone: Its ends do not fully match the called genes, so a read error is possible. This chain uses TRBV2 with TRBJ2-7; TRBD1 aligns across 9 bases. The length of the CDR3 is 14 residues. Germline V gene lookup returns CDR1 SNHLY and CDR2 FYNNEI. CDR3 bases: TGTGCCAGCAGCGAAGGGACAGGGAGTTACGAGCAGTACTTC. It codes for CASSEGTGSYEQYF.

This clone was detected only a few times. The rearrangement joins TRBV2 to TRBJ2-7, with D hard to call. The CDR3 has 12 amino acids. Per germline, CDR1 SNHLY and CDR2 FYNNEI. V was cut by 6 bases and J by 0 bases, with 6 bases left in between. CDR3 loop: CASSLSSYEQYF. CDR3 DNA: TGTGCCAGCAGCCTTAGCTCCTACGAGCAGTACTTC.

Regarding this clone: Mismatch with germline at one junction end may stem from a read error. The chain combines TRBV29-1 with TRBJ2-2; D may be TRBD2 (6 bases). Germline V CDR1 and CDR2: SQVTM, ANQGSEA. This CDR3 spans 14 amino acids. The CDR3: CSVLSGPHTGELLF. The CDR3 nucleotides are TGCAGCGTGCTGAGCGGGCCACACACCGGGGAGCTGCTTTTT.

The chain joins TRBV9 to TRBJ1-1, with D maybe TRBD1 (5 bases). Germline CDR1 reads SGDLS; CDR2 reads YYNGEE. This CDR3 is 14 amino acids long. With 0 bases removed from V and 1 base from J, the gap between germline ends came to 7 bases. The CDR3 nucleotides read TGTGCCAGCAGCGTAGGACAGAGGAACACTGAAGCTTTCTTT. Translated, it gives CASSVGQRNTEAFF.

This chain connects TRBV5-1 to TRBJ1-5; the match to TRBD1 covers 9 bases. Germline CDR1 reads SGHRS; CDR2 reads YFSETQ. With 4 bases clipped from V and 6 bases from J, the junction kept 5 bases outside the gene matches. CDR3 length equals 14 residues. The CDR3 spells CASSTGGAGQPQHF. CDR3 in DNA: TGCGCCAGCAGCACAGGGGGCGCAGGTCAGCCCCAGCATTTT.

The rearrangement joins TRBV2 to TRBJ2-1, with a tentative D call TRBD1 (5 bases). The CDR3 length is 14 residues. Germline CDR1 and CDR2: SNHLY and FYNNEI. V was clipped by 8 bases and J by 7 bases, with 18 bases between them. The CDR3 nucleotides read TGTGCCAGCCACGGAAGGGCAGGGATGAATGAGCAGTTCTTC. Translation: CASHGRAGMNEQFF. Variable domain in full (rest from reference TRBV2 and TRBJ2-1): EPEVTQTPSHQVTQMGQEVILRCVPISNHLYFYWYRQILGQKVEFLVSFYNNEISEKSEIFDDQFSVERPDGSNFTLKIRSTKLEDSAMYFCASHGRAGMNEQFFGPGTRLTVL.

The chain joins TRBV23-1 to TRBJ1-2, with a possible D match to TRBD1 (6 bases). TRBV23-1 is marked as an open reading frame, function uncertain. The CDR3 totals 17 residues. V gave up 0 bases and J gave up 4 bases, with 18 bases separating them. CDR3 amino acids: CASSQSRTVLLSYGYTF. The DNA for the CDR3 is TGCGCCAGCAGTCAATCCCGGACAGTCCTTTTAAGCTATGGCTACACCTTC.

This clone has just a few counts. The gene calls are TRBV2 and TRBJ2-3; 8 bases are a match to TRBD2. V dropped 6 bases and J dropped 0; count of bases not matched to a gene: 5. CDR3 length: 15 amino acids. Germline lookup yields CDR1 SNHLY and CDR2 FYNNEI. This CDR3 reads CASRSGGLSTDTQYF. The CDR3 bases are TGTGCCAGCAGAAGCGGGGGCCTTAGCACAGATACGCAGTATTTT.

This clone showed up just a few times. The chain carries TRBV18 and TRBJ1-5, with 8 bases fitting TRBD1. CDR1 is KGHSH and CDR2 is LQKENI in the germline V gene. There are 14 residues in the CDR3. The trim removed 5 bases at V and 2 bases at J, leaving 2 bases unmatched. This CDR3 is CASSADRGNQPQHF. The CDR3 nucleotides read TGTGCCAGCTCAGCGGACAGGGGCAATCAGCCCCAGCATTTT.